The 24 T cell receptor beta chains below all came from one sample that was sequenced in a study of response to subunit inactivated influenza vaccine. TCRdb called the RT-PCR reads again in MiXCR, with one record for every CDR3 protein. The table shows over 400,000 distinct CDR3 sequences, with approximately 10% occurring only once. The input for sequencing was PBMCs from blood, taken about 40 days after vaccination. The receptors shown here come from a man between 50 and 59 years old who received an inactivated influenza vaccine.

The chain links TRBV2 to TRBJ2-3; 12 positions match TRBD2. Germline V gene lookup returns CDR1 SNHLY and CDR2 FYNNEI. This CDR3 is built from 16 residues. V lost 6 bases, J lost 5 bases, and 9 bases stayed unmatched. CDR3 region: CASRLRLAGAGDTQYF. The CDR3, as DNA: TGTGCCAGCAGGCTAAGACTAGCGGGGGCCGGAGATACGCAGTATTTT.

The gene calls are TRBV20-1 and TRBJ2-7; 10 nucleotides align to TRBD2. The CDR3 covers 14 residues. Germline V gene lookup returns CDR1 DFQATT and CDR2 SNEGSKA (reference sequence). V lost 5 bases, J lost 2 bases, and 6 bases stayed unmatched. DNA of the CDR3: TGCAGTGCTGGACGACTAGCGGGTGCCTACGAGCAGTACTTC. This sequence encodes CSAGRLAGAYEQYF.

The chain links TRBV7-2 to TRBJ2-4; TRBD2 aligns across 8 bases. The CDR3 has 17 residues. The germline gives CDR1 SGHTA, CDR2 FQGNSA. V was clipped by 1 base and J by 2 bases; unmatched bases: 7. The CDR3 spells CASSLGSSGTSKNIQYF. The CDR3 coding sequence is TGTGCCAGCAGCTTAGGGAGTAGCGGGACCTCCAAAAACATTCAGTACTTC.

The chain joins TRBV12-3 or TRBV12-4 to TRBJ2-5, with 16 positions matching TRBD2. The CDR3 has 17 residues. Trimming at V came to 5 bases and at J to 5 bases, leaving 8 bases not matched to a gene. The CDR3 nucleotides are TGTGCCAGCAGTAAAGGGACTAGCGGGAGGGGATGGGAGACCCAGTACTTC. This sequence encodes CASSKGTSGRGWETQYF.

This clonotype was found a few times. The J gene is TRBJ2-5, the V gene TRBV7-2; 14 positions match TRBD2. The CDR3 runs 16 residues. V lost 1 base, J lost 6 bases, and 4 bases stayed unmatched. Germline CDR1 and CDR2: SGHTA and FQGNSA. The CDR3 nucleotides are TGTGCCAGCAGCTTAGGAGGGACTAGCGGGAGTAAGACCCAGTACTTC. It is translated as CASSLGGTSGSKTQYF.

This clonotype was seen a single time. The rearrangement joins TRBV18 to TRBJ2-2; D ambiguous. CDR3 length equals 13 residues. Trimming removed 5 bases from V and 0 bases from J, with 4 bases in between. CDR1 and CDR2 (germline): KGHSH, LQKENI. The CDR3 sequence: CASSTPNTGELFF. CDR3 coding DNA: TGTGCCAGCTCAACCCCGAACACCGGGGAGCTGTTTTTT.

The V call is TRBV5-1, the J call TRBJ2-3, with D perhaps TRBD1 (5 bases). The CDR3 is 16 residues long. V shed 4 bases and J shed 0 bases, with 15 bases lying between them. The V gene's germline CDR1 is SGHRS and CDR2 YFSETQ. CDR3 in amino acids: CASSKDTSTSTDTQYF. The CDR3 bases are TGCGCCAGCAGCAAGGACACTTCAACTAGCACAGATACGCAGTATTTT.

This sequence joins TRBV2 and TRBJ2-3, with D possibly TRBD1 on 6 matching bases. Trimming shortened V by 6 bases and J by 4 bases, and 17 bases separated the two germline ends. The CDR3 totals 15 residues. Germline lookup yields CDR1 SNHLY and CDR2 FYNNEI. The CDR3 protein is CASSTGLSTADTQYF. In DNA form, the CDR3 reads TGTGCCAGCAGCACAGGGCTGTCCACGGCAGATACGCAGTATTTT.

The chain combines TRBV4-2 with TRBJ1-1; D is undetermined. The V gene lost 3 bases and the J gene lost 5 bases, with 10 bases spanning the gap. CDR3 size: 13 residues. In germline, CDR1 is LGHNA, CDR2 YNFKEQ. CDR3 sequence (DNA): TGTGCCAGCAGCCAGAGCAAAGGTACTGAAGCTTTCTTT. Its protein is CASSQSKGTEAFF.

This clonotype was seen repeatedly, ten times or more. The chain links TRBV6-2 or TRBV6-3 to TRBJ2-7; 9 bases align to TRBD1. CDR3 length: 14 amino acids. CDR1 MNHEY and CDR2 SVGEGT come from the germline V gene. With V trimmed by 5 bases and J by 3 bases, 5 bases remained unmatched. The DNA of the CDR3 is TGTGCCAGCAGTGCGGGGACAGGGTACTACGAGCAGTACTTC. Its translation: CASSAGTGYYEQYF.

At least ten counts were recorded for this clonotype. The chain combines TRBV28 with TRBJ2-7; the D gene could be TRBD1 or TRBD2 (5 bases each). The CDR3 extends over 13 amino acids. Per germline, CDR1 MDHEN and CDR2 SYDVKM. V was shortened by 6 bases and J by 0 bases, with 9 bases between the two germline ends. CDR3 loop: CASSGADSYEQYF. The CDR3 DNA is TGTGCCAGCAGCGGGGCGGACTCCTACGAGCAGTACTTC.

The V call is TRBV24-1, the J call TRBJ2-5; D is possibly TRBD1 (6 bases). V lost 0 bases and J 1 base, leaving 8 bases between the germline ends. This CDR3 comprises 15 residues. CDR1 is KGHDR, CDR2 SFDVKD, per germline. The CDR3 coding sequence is TGTGCCACCAGTGATTTGTTCAGGGGCCAAGAGACCCAGTACTTC. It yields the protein CATSDLFRGQETQYF.

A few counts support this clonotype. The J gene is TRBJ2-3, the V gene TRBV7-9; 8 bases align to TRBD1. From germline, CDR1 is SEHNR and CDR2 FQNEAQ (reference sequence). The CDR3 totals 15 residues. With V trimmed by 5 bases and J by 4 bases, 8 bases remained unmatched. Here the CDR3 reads CASSPQGASPDTQYF. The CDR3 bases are TGTGCCAGCAGCCCGCAGGGGGCTTCCCCAGATACGCAGTATTTT.

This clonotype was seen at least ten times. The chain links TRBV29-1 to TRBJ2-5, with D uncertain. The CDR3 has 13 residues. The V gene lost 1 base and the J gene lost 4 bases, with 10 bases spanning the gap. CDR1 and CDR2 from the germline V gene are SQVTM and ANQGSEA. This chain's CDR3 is CSVEAGGGETQYF. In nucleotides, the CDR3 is TGCAGCGTTGAAGCGGGTGGCGGAGAGACCCAGTACTTC.

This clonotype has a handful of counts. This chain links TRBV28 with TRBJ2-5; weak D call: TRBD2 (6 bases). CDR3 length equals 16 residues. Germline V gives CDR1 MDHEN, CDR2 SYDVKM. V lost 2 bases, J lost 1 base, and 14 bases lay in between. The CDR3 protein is CASSLGASDLQETQYF. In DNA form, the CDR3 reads TGTGCCAGCAGTTTAGGGGCTAGCGACCTCCAAGAGACCCAGTACTTC.

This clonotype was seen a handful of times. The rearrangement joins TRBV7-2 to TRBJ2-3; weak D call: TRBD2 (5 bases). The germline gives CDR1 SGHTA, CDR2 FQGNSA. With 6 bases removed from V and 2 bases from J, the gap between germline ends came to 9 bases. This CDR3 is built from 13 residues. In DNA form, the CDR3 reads TGTGCCAGCAGTAGCGCCACCACAGATACGCAGTATTTT. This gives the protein CASSSATTDTQYF.

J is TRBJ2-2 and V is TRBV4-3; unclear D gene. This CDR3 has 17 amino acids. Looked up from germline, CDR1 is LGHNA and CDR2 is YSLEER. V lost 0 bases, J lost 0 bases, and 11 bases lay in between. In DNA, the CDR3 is TGCGCCAGCAGCCAAGATACGGGCCTTACGAACACCGGGGAGCTGTTTTTT. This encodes CASSQDTGLTNTGELFF.

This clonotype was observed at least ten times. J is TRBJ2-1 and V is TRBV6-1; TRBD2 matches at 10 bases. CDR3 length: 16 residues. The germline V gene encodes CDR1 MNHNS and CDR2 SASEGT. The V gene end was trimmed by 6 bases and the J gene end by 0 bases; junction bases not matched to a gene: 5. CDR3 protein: CASSRTSGPSYNEQFF. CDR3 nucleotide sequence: TGTGCCAGCAGCCGGACTAGCGGACCCTCCTACAATGAGCAGTTCTTC.

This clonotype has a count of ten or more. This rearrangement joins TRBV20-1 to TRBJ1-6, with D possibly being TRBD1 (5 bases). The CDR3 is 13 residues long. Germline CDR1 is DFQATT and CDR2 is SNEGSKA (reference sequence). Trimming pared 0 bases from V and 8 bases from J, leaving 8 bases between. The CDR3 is CSARDSGDSPLHF. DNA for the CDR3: TGCAGTGCTAGAGATTCGGGGGATTCACCCCTCCACTTT.

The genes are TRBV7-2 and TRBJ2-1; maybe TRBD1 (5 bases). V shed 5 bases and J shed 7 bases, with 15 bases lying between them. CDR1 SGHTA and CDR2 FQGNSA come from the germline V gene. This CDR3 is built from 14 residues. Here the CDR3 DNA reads TGTGCCAGCAGCCCGATGTGGGGCGAGAATGAGCAGTTCTTC. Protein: CASSPMWGENEQFF.

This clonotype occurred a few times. The CDR3 protein is CASSLDGVSGRNTIYF. CDR3 nucleotides: TGTGCCAGCAGTTTAGACGGAGTGAGCGGGAGAAACACCATATATTTT. This chain connects TRBV12-3 or TRBV12-4 to TRBJ1-3, with D unresolved. The CDR3 covers 16 residues. The V end lost 1 base, the J end lost 5 bases, and 15 bases lay between the germline ends.

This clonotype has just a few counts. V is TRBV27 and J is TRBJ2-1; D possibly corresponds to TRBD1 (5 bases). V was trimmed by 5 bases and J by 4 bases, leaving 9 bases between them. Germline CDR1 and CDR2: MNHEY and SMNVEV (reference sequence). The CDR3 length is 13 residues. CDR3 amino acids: CASSATGYNEQFF. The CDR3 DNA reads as TGTGCCAGCAGTGCCACAGGATACAATGAGCAGTTCTTC.

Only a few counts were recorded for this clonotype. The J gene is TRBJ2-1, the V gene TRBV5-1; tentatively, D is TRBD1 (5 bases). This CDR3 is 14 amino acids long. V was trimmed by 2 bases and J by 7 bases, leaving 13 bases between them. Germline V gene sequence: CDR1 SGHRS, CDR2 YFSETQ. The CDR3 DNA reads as TGCGCCAGCAGCTTTGCAGGGCCGTTGAATGAGCAGTTCTTC. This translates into CASSFAGPLNEQFF. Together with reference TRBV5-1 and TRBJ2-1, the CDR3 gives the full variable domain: KAGVTQTPRYLIKTRGQQVTLSCSPISGHRSVSWYQQTPGQGLQFLFEYFSETQRNKGNFPGRFSGRQFSNSRSEMNVSTLELGDSALYLCASSFAGPLNEQFFGPGTRLTVL.

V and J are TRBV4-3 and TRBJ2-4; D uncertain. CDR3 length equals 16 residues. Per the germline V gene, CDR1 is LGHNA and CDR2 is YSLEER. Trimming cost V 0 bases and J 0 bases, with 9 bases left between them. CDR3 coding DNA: TGCGCCAGCAGCCAAGATTGGATCCTAGCCAAAAACATTCAGTACTTC. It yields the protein CASSQDWILAKNIQYF.